The subject of this entry is one T cell receptor (beta chain). This specimen comes from a study of T cells in Graves' hyperthyroidism and ophthalmopathy. RNA transcripts were the template for amplifying TCR beta CDR3 regions. HTBI primers were used for first-round RT-PCR of the TCR CDR3. TCRdb processed the multiplex PCR reads anew with MiXCR; each CDR3 protein has one entry. The data show about 98,000 distinct CDR3 sequences, roughly 39% seen once. Germline values: CDR1 LGHNA, CDR2 YNFKEQ. Between the trimmed V and J ends, which lost 1 base and 9 bases, there was a span of 1 base. The CDR3 is 9 residues long.

The sequenced material came from peripheral blood or thyroid tissue (not recorded which). The source is a young woman with Graves' hyperthyroidism. This chain joins TRBV4-2 and TRBJ2-7; D is unclear. This chain's CDR3 is CASSQVQYF. CDR3 in DNA: TGTGCCAGCAGCCAAGTGCAGTACTTC.